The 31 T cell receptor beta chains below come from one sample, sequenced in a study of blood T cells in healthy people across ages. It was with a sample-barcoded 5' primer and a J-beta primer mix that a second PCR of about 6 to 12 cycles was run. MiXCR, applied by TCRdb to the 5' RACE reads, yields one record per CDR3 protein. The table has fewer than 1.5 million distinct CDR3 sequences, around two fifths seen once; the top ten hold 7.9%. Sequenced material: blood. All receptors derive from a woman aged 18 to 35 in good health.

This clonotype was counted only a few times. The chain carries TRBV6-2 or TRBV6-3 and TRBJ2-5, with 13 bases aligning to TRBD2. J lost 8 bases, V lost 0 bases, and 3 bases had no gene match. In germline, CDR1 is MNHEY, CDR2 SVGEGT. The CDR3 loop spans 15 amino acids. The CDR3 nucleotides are TGTGCCAGCAGTTACTCCGGGACTAGCGGGGAAACCCAGTACTTC. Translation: CASSYSGTSGETQYF.

The CDR3 region is CAISGAGDEKLFF. The DNA of the CDR3 is TGTGCCATCAGTGGGGCAGGGGATGAAAAACTGTTTTTT. The chain joins TRBV10-3 to TRBJ1-4, with D possibly matching TRBD1 (6 bases). The CDR3 loop spans 13 amino acids. Trimming left V 4 bases short and J 6 bases short, with 9 bases between. Germline CDR1 and CDR2: ENHRY and SYGVKD.

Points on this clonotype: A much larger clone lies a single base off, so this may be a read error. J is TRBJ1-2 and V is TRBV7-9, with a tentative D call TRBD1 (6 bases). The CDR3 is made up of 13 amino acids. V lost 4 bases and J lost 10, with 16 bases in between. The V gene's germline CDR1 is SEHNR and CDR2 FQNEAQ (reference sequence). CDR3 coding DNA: TGTGCCAGCAGCTCTCTTACAGGGCTTGACTACACCTTC. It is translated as CASSSLTGLDYTF.

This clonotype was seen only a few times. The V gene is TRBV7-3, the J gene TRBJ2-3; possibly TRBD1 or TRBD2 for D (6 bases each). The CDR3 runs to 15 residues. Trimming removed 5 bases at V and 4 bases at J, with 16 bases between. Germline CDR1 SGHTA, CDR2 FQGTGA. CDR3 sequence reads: CASSPRGGMADTQYF. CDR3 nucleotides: TGTGCCAGCAGCCCCCGAGGGGGGATGGCAGATACGCAGTATTTT.

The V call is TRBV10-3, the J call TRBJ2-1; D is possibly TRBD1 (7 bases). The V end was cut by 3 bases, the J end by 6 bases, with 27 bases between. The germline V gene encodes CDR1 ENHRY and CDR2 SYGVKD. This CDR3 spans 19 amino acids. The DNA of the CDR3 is TGTGCCATCAGTGACCCACAGGAGGGGGACAGTCGGATACGCAATGAGCAGTTCTTC. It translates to CAISDPQEGDSRIRNEQFF.

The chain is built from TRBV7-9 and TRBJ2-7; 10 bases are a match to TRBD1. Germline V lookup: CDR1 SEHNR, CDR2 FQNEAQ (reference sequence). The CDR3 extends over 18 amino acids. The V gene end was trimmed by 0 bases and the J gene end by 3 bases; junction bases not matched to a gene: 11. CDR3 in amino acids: CASSLARSGQGSLYEQYF. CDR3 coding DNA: TGTGCCAGCAGCTTAGCGAGGTCGGGACAGGGGTCTCTCTACGAGCAGTACTTC.

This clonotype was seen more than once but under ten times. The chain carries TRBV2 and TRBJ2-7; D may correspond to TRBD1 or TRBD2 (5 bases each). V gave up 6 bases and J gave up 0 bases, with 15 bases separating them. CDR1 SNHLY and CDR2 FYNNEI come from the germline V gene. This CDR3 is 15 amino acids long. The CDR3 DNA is TGTGCCAGCAGCGCCGGGACCTATAGCTCCTACGAGCAGTACTTC. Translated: CASSAGTYSSYEQYF.

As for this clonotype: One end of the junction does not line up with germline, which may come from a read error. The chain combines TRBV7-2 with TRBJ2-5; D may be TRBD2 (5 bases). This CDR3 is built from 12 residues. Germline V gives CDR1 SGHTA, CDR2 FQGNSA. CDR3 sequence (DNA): TGTGCCAGCAGCTTGCTGGGAGAGACCCGGTACTTC. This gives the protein CASSLLGETRYF.

The CDR3 DNA reads TGCGCCAGCAGCCCAGGTCCCTCACAGGGGTCTAGCACAGATACGCAGTATTTT. This encodes CASSPGPSQGSSTDTQYF. The chain has TRBV4-1 and TRBJ2-3, with 7 nucleotides matching TRBD1. V dropped 4 bases and J dropped 0; count of bases not matched to a gene: 13. The CDR3 covers 18 residues. CDR1 and CDR2 from the germline V gene are MGHRA and YSYEKL.

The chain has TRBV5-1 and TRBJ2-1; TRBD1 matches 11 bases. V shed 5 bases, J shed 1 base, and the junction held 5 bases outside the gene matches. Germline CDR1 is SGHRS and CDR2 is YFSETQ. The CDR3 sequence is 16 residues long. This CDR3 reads CASRDRGQGSYNEQFF. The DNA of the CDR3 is TGCGCCAGCAGGGACAGGGGGCAGGGTTCCTACAATGAGCAGTTCTTC.

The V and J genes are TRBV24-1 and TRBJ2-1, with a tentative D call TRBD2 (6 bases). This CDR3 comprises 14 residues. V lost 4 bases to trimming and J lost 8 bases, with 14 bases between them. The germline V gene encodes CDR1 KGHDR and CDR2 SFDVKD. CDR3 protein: CATSDPRRADEQFF. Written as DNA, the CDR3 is TGTGCCACCAGTGACCCAAGGAGGGCGGATGAGCAGTTCTTC.

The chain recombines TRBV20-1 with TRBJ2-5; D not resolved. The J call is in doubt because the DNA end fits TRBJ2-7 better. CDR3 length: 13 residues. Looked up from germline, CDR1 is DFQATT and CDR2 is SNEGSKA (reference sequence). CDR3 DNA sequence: TGCAGTGCTTTTGTTGCAGGTTCCTACGAGCAGTACTTC. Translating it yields CSAFVAGSYEQYF.

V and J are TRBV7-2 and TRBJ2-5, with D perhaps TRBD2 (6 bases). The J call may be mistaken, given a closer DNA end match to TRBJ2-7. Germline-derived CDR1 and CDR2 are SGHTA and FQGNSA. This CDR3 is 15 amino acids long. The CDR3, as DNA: TGTGCCAGCAGCTTATCAGGAGGGGTTGTTTACGAGCAGTACTTC. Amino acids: CASSLSGGVVYEQYF.

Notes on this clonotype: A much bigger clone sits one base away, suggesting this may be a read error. The CDR3: CSVGIDEQYF. The CDR3 region has the DNA TGCAGCGTTGGTATCGATGAGCAGTACTTC. V usage is TRBV29-1 and J usage is TRBJ2-5; D not certain. The CDR3 runs 10 residues. The germline CDR1 and CDR2 sequences are SQVTM and ANQGSEA. Trimming cost V 4 bases and J 11 bases, with 11 bases left between them. Drawing the rest from reference TRBV29-1 and TRBJ2-5, the complete variable domain is SAVISQKPSRDICQRGTSLTIQCQVDSQVTMMFWYRQQPGQSLTLIATANQGSEATYESGFVIDKFPISRPNLTFSTLTVSNMSPEDSSIYLCSVGIDEQYFGPGTRLLVL.

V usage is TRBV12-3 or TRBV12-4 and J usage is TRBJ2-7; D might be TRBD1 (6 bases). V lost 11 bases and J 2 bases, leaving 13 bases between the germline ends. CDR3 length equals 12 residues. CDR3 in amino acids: CALRQETYEQYF. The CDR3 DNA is TGTGCCCTTCGACAGGAGACCTACGAGCAGTACTTC.

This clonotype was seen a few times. CDR3 DNA sequence: TGCAGTGCTAGTACGGACACCAACTCCGATAATGAGCAGTTCTTC. Encoded protein: CSASTDTNSDNEQFF. This chain connects TRBV20-1 to TRBJ2-1; a weak D match, TRBD1 (5 bases). CDR3 length equals 15 residues. Germline V lookup: CDR1 DFQATT, CDR2 SNEGSKA (reference sequence). V was shortened by 3 bases and J by 7 bases, with 19 bases between the two germline ends.

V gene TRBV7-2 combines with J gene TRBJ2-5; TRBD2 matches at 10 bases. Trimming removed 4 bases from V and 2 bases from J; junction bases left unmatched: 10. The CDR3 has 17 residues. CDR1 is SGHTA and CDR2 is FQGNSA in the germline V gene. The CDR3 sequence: CASSSPTSGSLQETQYF. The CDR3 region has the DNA TGTGCCAGCAGCTCCCCGACTAGCGGGTCGCTTCAAGAGACCCAGTACTTC. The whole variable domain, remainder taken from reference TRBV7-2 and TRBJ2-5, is GAGVSQSPSNKVTEKGKDVELRCDPISGHTALYWYRQSLGQGLEFLIYFQGNSAPDKSGLPSDRFSAERTGGSVSTLTIQRTQQEDSAVYLCASSSPTSGSLQETQYFGPGTRLLVL.

CDR3 coding DNA: TGTGCCTGCGCCTCTGGGGCCAACGTCCTGACTTTC. Its translation is CACASGANVLTF. The chain is built from TRBV19 and TRBJ2-6, with D unresolved. Trimming pared 11 bases from V and 0 bases from J, leaving 5 bases between. This CDR3 is built from 12 residues. The germline V gene encodes CDR1 LNHDA and CDR2 SQIVND (reference sequence).

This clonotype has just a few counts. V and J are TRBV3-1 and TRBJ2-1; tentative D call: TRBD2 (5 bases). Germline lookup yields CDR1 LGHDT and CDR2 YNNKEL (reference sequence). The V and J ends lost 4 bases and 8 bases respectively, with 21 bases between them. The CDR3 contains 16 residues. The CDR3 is CASSPWSTTRQDEQFF. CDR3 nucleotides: TGTGCCAGCAGCCCCTGGTCCACCACTAGGCAGGATGAGCAGTTCTTC.

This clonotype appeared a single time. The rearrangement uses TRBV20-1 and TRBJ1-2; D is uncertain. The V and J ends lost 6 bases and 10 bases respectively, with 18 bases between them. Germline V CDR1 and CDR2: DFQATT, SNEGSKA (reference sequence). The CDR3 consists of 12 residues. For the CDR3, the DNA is TGCAGTGCCACCCGGGAGCACGGTGACTACACCTTC. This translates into CSATREHGDYTF.

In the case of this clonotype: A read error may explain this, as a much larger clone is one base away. Here the CDR3 DNA reads TGTGCCAGCAGGTTCCCGGACAGGGCCTATGGCTACACCTTC. It encodes CASRFPDRAYGYTF. The rearrangement uses TRBV12-3 or TRBV12-4 and TRBJ1-2, with TRBD1 identical over 8 bases. V was pared by 6 bases and J by 4 bases, with 7 bases of the junction left unmatched. The CDR3 is 14 amino acids.

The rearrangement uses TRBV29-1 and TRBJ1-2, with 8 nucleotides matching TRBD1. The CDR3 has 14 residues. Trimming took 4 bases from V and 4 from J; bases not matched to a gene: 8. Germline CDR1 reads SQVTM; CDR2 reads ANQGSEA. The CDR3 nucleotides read TGCAGCGTTGGGGGTTACAGGGGGGGCTATGGCTACACCTTC. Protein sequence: CSVGGYRGGYGYTF.

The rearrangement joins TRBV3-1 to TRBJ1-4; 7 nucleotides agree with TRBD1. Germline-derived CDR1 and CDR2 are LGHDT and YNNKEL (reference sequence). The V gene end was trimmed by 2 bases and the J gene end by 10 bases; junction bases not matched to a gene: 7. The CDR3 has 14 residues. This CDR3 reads CASSQHDRVGKLFF. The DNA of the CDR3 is TGTGCCAGCAGCCAACACGACAGGGTAGGAAAACTGTTTTTT.

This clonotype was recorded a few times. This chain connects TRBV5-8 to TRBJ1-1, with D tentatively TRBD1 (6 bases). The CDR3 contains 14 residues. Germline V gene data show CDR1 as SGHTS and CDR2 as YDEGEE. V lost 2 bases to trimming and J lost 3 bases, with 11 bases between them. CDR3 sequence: CASSFLPGDTEAFF. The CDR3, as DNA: TGTGCCAGCAGCTTTCTGCCAGGGGACACTGAAGCTTTCTTT. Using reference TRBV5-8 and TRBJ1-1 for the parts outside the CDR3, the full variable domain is EAGVTQSPTHLIKTRGQQATLRCSPISGHTSVYWYQQALGLGLQFLLWYDEGEERNRGNFPPRFSGRQFPNYSSELNVNALELEDSALYLCASSFLPGDTEAFFGQGTRLTVV.

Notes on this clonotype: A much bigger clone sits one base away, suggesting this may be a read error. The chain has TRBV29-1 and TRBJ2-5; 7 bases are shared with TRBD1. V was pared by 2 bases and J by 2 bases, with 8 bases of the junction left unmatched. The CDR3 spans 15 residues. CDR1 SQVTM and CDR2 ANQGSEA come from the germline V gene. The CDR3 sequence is CSVERADRDQETQYF. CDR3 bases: TGCAGCGTTGAAAGAGCCGACAGGGATCAAGAGACCCAGTACTTC.

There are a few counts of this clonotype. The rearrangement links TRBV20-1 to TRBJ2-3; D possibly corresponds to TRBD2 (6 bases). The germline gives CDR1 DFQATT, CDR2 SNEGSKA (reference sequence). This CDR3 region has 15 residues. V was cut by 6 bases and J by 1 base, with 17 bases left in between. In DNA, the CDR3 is TGCAGTGCCCCTAACGCGGGATTCGGCACAGATACGCAGTATTTT. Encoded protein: CSAPNAGFGTDTQYF.

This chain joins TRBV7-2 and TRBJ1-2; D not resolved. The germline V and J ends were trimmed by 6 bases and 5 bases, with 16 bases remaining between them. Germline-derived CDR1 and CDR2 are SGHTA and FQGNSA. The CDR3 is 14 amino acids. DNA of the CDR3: TGTGCCAGCAGTCAAGTGCGCAGAGCATATGGCTACACCTTC. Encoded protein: CASSQVRRAYGYTF.

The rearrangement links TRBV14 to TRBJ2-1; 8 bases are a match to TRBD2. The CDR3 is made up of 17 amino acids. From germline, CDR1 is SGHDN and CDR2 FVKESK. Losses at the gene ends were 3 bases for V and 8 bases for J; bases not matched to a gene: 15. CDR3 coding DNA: TGTGCCAGCAGCCAGGAAGGTTGGGGTAGCGGGAATTATGAGCAGTTCTTC. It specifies CASSQEGWGSGNYEQFF. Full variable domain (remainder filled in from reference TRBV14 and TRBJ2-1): EAGVTQFPSHSVIEKGQTVTLRCDPISGHDNLYWYRRVMGKEIKFLLHFVKESKQDESGMPNNRFLAERTGGTYSTLKVQPAELEDSGVYFCASSQEGWGSGNYEQFFGPGTRLTVL.

As DNA, the CDR3 is TGTGCCAGCAGCTTAACGACAGGGAACTATGGCTACACCTTC. It is translated as CASSLTTGNYGYTF. V is TRBV7-2 and J is TRBJ1-2; the match to TRBD1 covers 7 bases. The length of the CDR3 is 14 residues. The germline V gene encodes CDR1 SGHTA and CDR2 FQGNSA. The V gene end was trimmed by 2 bases and the J gene end by 2 bases; junction bases not matched to a gene: 2.

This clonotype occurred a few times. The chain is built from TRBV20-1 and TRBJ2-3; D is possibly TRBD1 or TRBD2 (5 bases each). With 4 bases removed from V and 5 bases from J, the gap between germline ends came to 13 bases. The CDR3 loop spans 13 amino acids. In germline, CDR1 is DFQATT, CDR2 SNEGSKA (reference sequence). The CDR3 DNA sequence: TGCAGTGCTACCGGGGACGCGGGAGATACGCAGTATTTT. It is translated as CSATGDAGDTQYF.

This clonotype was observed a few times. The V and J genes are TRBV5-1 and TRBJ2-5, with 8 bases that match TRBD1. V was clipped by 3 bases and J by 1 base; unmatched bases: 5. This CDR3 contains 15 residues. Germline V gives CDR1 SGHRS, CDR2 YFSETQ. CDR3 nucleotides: TGCGCCAGCAGCTGGATCGGACAGGGCCAAGAGACCCAGTACTTC. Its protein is CASSWIGQGQETQYF.